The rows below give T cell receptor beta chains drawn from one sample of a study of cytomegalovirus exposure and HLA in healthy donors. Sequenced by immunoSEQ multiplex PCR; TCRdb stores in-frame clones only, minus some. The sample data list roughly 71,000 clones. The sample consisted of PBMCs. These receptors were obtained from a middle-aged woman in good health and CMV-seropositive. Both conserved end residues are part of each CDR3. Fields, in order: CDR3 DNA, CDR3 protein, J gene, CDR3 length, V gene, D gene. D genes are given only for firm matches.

CDR3nt: TGTGCCAGCAGTGAACAGGGTCCCCTCGAGCAGTACTTC
CDR3aa: CASSEQGPLEQYF
j_gene: TRBJ2-7
len: 13
v_gene: TRBV25-1
d_gene: NA

CDR3nt: TGTGCCAGCAGTGACGTGACTAGCGGGAGCACAGATACGCAGTATTTT
CDR3aa: CASSDVTSGSTDTQYF
j_gene: TRBJ2-3
len: 16
v_gene: TRBV2
d_gene: TRBD2

CDR3nt: TGTGCCATTCGGCGGGGCGTAGGAGAAAAACTGTTTTTT
CDR3aa: CAIRRGVGEKLFF
j_gene: TRBJ1-4
len: 13
v_gene: TRBV28
d_gene: NA

CDR3nt: TGTGCCATCCGGAAAATCAGTCGGGGGTCCTACAATGAGCAGTTCTTC
CDR3aa: CAIRKISRGSYNEQFF
j_gene: TRBJ2-1
len: 16
v_gene: TRBV10-3
d_gene: NA

CDR3nt: TGTGCCATCCGACAGGGTAGTTCCTACGAGCAGTACTTC
CDR3aa: CAIRQGSSYEQYF
j_gene: TRBJ2-7
len: 13
v_gene: TRBV10-3
d_gene: TRBD1

CDR3nt: TGTGCCAGCAGCGTAGACCCAGGGGACACTGAAGCTTTCTTT
CDR3aa: CASSVDPGDTEAFF
j_gene: TRBJ1-1
len: 14
v_gene: TRBV9
d_gene: NA

CDR3nt: TGTGCCAGCGGGGGGGGGAACACTGAAGCTTTCTTT
CDR3aa: CASGGGNTEAFF
j_gene: TRBJ1-1
len: 12
v_gene: TRBV9
d_gene: NA

CDR3nt: TGTGCCAGTAGTATGGGGAGGGCGGGCCAAGAGACCCAGTACTTC
CDR3aa: CASSMGRAGQETQYF
j_gene: TRBJ2-5
len: 15
v_gene: TRBV19
d_gene: TRBD2

CDR3nt: TGTGCCAGTAGTCTTCCCCCCTCTGGAAACACCATATATTTT
CDR3aa: CASSLPPSGNTIYF
j_gene: TRBJ1-3
len: 14
v_gene: TRBV19
d_gene: NA

CDR3nt: TGCGCCAGCAGCCAGGATACTTTCTCGCGACATCCCTACTATGGCTACACCTTC
CDR3aa: CASSQDTFSRHPYYGYTF
j_gene: TRBJ1-2
len: 18
v_gene: TRBV4-3
d_gene: NA

CDR3nt: TGTGCCAGCAGTACGAGTAGCGGGGGGGTATACAATGAGCAGTTCTTC
CDR3aa: CASSTSSGGVYNEQFF
j_gene: TRBJ2-1
len: 16
v_gene: TRBV6-6
d_gene: TRBD2

CDR3nt: TGTGCCAGCAGTCCATCCGCAGGTGAAAGCAATCAGCCCCAGCATTTT
CDR3aa: CASSPSAGESNQPQHF
j_gene: TRBJ1-5
len: 16
v_gene: TRBV27
d_gene: NA

CDR3nt: TGTGCCAGCAGCTTAGTGGGGACTAAGGGCTACACCTTC
CDR3aa: CASSLVGTKGYTF
j_gene: TRBJ1-2
len: 13
v_gene: TRBV7-2
d_gene: NA

CDR3nt: TGTGCCAGCAGTGGGGCAGGGGACTCTGGGGCCAACGTCCTGACTTTC
CDR3aa: CASSGAGDSGANVLTF
j_gene: TRBJ2-6
len: 16
v_gene: TRBV6-1
d_gene: NA

CDR3nt: TGCAGCGTTGAAAGAGGGGGGGATAGGTATTTT
CDR3aa: CSVERGGDRYF
j_gene: TRBJ2-3
len: 11
v_gene: TRBV29-1
d_gene: NA

CDR3nt: TGTGCCAGCAGACCGTCGACAGGGGGCCACTATGGCTACACCTTC
CDR3aa: CASRPSTGGHYGYTF
j_gene: TRBJ1-2
len: 15
v_gene: TRBV9
d_gene: TRBD1

CDR3nt: TGTGCCAGCAGTGAATATAGTAGTATCGGGGAGCTGTTTTTT
CDR3aa: CASSEYSSIGELFF
j_gene: TRBJ2-2
len: 14
v_gene: TRBV25-1
d_gene: NA

CDR3nt: TGTGCCAGTTTCAACAGGGGTCAGCCCCAGCATTTT
CDR3aa: CASFNRGQPQHF
j_gene: TRBJ1-5
len: 12
v_gene: TRBV28
d_gene: TRBD1

CDR3nt: TGTGCCAGCACTCGGACAGGCGACACTGAAGCTTTCTTT
CDR3aa: CASTRTGDTEAFF
j_gene: TRBJ1-1
len: 13
v_gene: TRBV6-1
d_gene: TRBD1

CDR3nt: TGTGCCAGCTCACCACCTTCCCTAGACGACAGCCTGAACTTC
CDR3aa: CASSPPSLDDSLNF
j_gene: TRBJ2-5
len: 14
v_gene: TRBV18
d_gene: NA

CDR3nt: TGCGCCAGCAGCTTGAAACAGCGGATCCAAGAGACCCAGTACTTC
CDR3aa: CASSLKQRIQETQYF
j_gene: TRBJ2-5
len: 15
v_gene: TRBV5-1
d_gene: NA

CDR3nt: TGTGCCAGCAGTGAAGGGACAGCCTATCAGCCCCAGCATTTT
CDR3aa: CASSEGTAYQPQHF
j_gene: TRBJ1-5
len: 14
v_gene: TRBV2
d_gene: NA

CDR3nt: TGTGCCAGCAGCAATCCGCCCGGGAGCGGCACAGATACGCAGTATTTT
CDR3aa: CASSNPPGSGTDTQYF
j_gene: TRBJ2-3
len: 16
v_gene: TRBV7-9
d_gene: NA

CDR3nt: TGTGCCAGCAGCTCTAGTGTGACAGGGGAAAATGAAAAACTGTTTTTT
CDR3aa: CASSSSVTGENEKLFF
j_gene: TRBJ1-4
len: 16
v_gene: TRBV7-8
d_gene: TRBD1

CDR3nt: TGTGCCAGTAGTAGCGGGAGTGGGTACGAGCAGTACTTC
CDR3aa: CASSSGSGYEQYF
j_gene: TRBJ2-7
len: 13
v_gene: TRBV19
d_gene: TRBD2

CDR3nt: TGTGCCAGCAGCCAGGTTGCGGGACTCGGGTCACCCCTCCACTTT
CDR3aa: CASSQVAGLGSPLHF
j_gene: TRBJ1-6
len: 15
v_gene: TRBV4-2
d_gene: NA

CDR3nt: TGTGCCAGCACCTTTGAGGGCGGGGGGCTCACCGGGGAGCTGTTTTTT
CDR3aa: CASTFEGGGLTGELFF
j_gene: TRBJ2-2
len: 16
v_gene: TRBV2
d_gene: TRBD2

CDR3nt: TGTGCCAGCAGCTTGGGGGGCAGGGGGCGCGAAGGCTACACCTTC
CDR3aa: CASSLGGRGREGYTF
j_gene: TRBJ1-2
len: 15
v_gene: TRBV5-4
d_gene: TRBD1

CDR3nt: TGTGCCAGCTCACAACAGGGATTGATCCACGAGCAGTACTTC
CDR3aa: CASSQQGLIHEQYF
j_gene: TRBJ2-7
len: 14
v_gene: TRBV18
d_gene: NA

CDR3nt: TGTGCCAGCAGTGATCCGACTCAGTTGCCCCAGCATTTT
CDR3aa: CASSDPTQLPQHF
j_gene: TRBJ1-5
len: 13
v_gene: TRBV6-1
d_gene: NA

CDR3nt: TGCAGCGTCAACGGGGGGGGACAGGGGGCCCCATCCGAGCAGTACTTC
CDR3aa: CSVNGGGQGAPSEQYF
j_gene: TRBJ2-7
len: 16
v_gene: TRBV29-1
d_gene: TRBD1

CDR3nt: TGTGCCAGCAGCCGAACAGGGATGAGGCAGCCCCAGCATTTT
CDR3aa: CASSRTGMRQPQHF
j_gene: TRBJ1-5
len: 14
v_gene: TRBV27
d_gene: NA

CDR3nt: TGCAGCGTTGAAGATACGATGGCAGAAGCTAACTATGGCTACACCTTC
CDR3aa: CSVEDTMAEANYGYTF
j_gene: TRBJ1-2
len: 16
v_gene: TRBV29-1
d_gene: NA

CDR3nt: TGTGCCAGCAGTTTATTTAAAGGCGGGACAGGGTTCTACGAGCAGTACTTC
CDR3aa: CASSLFKGGTGFYEQYF
j_gene: TRBJ2-7
len: 17
v_gene: TRBV28
d_gene: TRBD1

CDR3nt: TGTGCCAGCAGCTTATGGGCGGGGCCACTAGCGGGGTACTACAATGAGCAGTTCTTC
CDR3aa: CASSLWAGPLAGYYNEQFF
j_gene: TRBJ2-1
len: 19
v_gene: TRBV7-9
d_gene: TRBD2

CDR3nt: TGTGCCAGTAGTATTGGAGTGGGGGGGGACCGGAATGGCTACACCTTC
CDR3aa: CASSIGVGGDRNGYTF
j_gene: TRBJ1-2
len: 16
v_gene: TRBV19
d_gene: NA

CDR3nt: TGTGCCAGCAGCTTAGGGAGAGGGAACACCGGGGAGCTGTTTTTT
CDR3aa: CASSLGRGNTGELFF
j_gene: TRBJ2-2
len: 15
v_gene: TRBV11-2
d_gene: NA

CDR3nt: TGTGCCAGCAGCTTGCTTTCTGCGGCAAAAGCTTTCTTT
CDR3aa: CASSLLSAAKAFF
j_gene: TRBJ1-1
len: 13
v_gene: TRBV5-6
d_gene: NA

CDR3nt: TGTGCCAGCAGCAAGACAGGGGGCGAACACACTGAAGCTTTCTTT
CDR3aa: CASSKTGGEHTEAFF
j_gene: TRBJ1-1
len: 15
v_gene: TRBV9
d_gene: TRBD1

CDR3nt: TGTGCCAGCAGCTTATTGGGGACTAGCGGGGGTCGGGAGACCCAGTACTTC
CDR3aa: CASSLLGTSGGRETQYF
j_gene: TRBJ2-5
len: 17
v_gene: TRBV7-6
d_gene: TRBD2

CDR3nt: TGTGCCAGCAGTCTTTCCACCCAGCGGCGTAGCACAGATACGCAGTATTTT
CDR3aa: CASSLSTQRRSTDTQYF
j_gene: TRBJ2-3
len: 17
v_gene: TRBV9
d_gene: NA

CDR3nt: TGTGCCAGCAGGGAGGTCTCTGGGGCCAACGTCCTGACTTTC
CDR3aa: CASREVSGANVLTF
j_gene: TRBJ2-6
len: 14
v_gene: TRBV2
d_gene: NA

CDR3nt: TGTGCCAGCAGCGGGACTCTAAGCTCCTACAATGAGCAGTTCTTC
CDR3aa: CASSGTLSSYNEQFF
j_gene: TRBJ2-1
len: 15
v_gene: TRBV25-1
d_gene: NA

CDR3nt: TGCGCCAGCAGCCAAGATACGGGGACTTCTAGCACAGATACGCAGTATTTT
CDR3aa: CASSQDTGTSSTDTQYF
j_gene: TRBJ2-3
len: 17
v_gene: TRBV4-1
d_gene: NA

CDR3nt: TGTGCCAGCAGCCCCAGGGAAAGAATGGATGAAGCTTTCTTT
CDR3aa: CASSPRERMDEAFF
j_gene: TRBJ1-1
len: 14
v_gene: TRBV7-8
d_gene: NA

CDR3nt: TGTGCCAGCAGTCCAATTCGTTTGAGCGGGCGAGGAAATGAGCAGTTCTTC
CDR3aa: CASSPIRLSGRGNEQFF
j_gene: TRBJ2-1
len: 17
v_gene: TRBV28
d_gene: NA

CDR3nt: TGCGCCAGCAGCTTGGCAGGGGCCTTAGGGAATTCACCCCTCCACTTT
CDR3aa: CASSLAGALGNSPLHF
j_gene: TRBJ1-6
len: 16
v_gene: TRBV5-1
d_gene: NA

CDR3nt: TGCGCCAGCAGCTCATATCCTCCGGGACAGGGTAACGAAAAACTGTTTTTT
CDR3aa: CASSSYPPGQGNEKLFF
j_gene: TRBJ1-4
len: 17
v_gene: TRBV4-1
d_gene: TRBD1